Presented here are 24 T cell receptor beta chains from one specimen sequenced in a study of control samples from healthy donors and cancer patients. Clones were sequenced by immunoSEQ multiplex PCR, and TCRdb holds only the in-frame ones, with some missing. The table records 100,000 to 150,000 clones, about 90% of them present only once. Sequencing was done on a sample of blood. These receptors originate from a man in his late teens or twenties in good health.

The V gene is TRBV7-9, the J gene TRBJ1-4, with D perhaps matching TRBD1 (6 bases). There are 14 residues in the CDR3. CDR1 and CDR2 from the germline V gene are SEHNR and FQNEAQ (reference sequence). Trimming pared 7 bases from V and 3 bases from J, leaving 12 bases between. For the CDR3, the DNA is TGTGCCAGCAAGTTCGGGACATCTAATGAAAAACTGTTTTTT. Protein sequence: CASKFGTSNEKLFF.

This rearrangement joins TRBV3-1 (or the pseudogene TRBV3-2) to TRBJ1-3, with D uncertain. V shed 3 bases and J shed 1 base, with 4 bases lying between them. Germline V gene sequence: CDR1 LGHDT, CDR2 YNNKEL (reference sequence). This CDR3 has 13 residues. CDR3 in amino acids: CASSQSSGNTIYF. DNA for the CDR3: TGTGCCAGCAGCCAGAGTTCTGGAAACACCATATATTTT.

V is TRBV27 and J is TRBJ2-7, with D possibly TRBD2 on 6 matching bases. This CDR3 spans 14 amino acids. Germline CDR1 MNHEY, CDR2 SMNVEV (reference sequence). The germline V and J ends were trimmed by 6 bases and 4 bases, with 16 bases remaining between them. The DNA of the CDR3 is TGTGCCAGCAGACGGGGGACTGATTCGTACGAGCAGTACTTC. This sequence encodes CASRRGTDSYEQYF.

The chain has TRBV6-5 and TRBJ1-1, with D hard to call. The length of the CDR3 is 14 residues. V was pared by 6 bases and J by 2 bases, with 13 bases between. CDR1 is MNHEY and CDR2 is SVGAGI in the germline V gene. CDR3 sequence (DNA): TGTGCCAGCAGACTACCGGGTCAAAACACTGAAGCTTTCTTT. It yields the protein CASRLPGQNTEAFF.

The V and J genes are TRBV19 and TRBJ1-4; the match to TRBD1 covers 7 bases. After removal of 7 bases from V and 4 bases from J, the junction contained 6 bases not matched to a gene. Germline V gene sequence: CDR1 LNHDA, CDR2 SQIVND (reference sequence). The CDR3 is made up of 14 amino acids. The CDR3 bases are TGTGCCAGTAAAGGGGGCTGGCATAATGAAAAACTGTTTTTT. This sequence encodes CASKGGWHNEKLFF.

This clone was recorded a few times. This sequence joins TRBV29-1 and TRBJ1-3, with D unresolved. CDR1 is SQVTM and CDR2 is ANQGSEA in the germline V gene. Trimming left V 6 bases short and J 2 bases short, with 8 bases between. CDR3 size: 12 residues. Here the CDR3 DNA reads TGCAGCGTGAGTAAGACTGGAAACACCATATATTTT. Translated, it gives CSVSKTGNTIYF.

The CDR3 DNA reads TGTGCCAGTAGTATTGAGGGGACTAATGAAAAACTGTTTTTT. This translates into CASSIEGTNEKLFF. This chain uses TRBV19 with TRBJ1-4, with D tentatively TRBD1 (5 bases). Looked up from germline, CDR1 is LNHDA and CDR2 is SQIVND (reference sequence). This CDR3 is 14 amino acids long. Trimming took off 3 bases at V and 2 bases at J, with 7 bases between the two ends.

The chain links TRBV4-3 to TRBJ2-5, with a weak D call TRBD1 (6 bases). From germline, CDR1 is LGHNA and CDR2 YSLEER. The CDR3 runs 16 residues. V lost 0 bases and J 3 bases, leaving 14 bases between the germline ends. The DNA for the CDR3 is TGCGCCAGCAGCCAAGAGGGTGGGGCAGGGGAAGAGACCCAGTACTTC. The encoded protein is CASSQEGGAGEETQYF.

The V gene is TRBV19, the J gene TRBJ2-7; 7 bases are a match to TRBD2. The V gene end was trimmed by 8 bases and the J gene end by 2 bases; junction bases not matched to a gene: 6. The germline V gene encodes CDR1 LNHDA and CDR2 SQIVND (reference sequence). This CDR3 is 13 amino acids long. Here the CDR3 reads CASGGEDAYEQYF. The CDR3 region has the DNA TGTGCCAGTGGGGGGGAGGATGCCTACGAGCAGTACTTC.

This chain joins TRBV6-2 or TRBV6-3 and TRBJ1-3; D uncertain. The V end lost 5 bases, the J end lost 0 bases, and 5 bases lay between the germline ends. Looked up from germline, CDR1 is MNHEY and CDR2 is SVGEGT. There are 13 residues in the CDR3. The CDR3 reads CASSVFSGNTIYF. The CDR3 nucleotides are TGTGCCAGCAGTGTATTCTCTGGAAACACCATATATTTT.

The chain recombines TRBV7-3 with TRBJ2-5; possible D gene TRBD1, 5 bases. The CDR3 has 13 residues. Germline V gives CDR1 SGHTA, CDR2 FQGTGA. Trimming pared 2 bases from V and 3 bases from J, leaving 7 bases between. As DNA, the CDR3 is TGTGCCAGCAGCTTACGCAGGGAAGAGACCCAGTACTTC. Translation: CASSLRREETQYF.

The chain carries TRBV6-1 and TRBJ1-5, with D possibly matching TRBD1 (6 bases). The V end lost 3 bases, the J end lost 0 bases, and 18 bases lay between the germline ends. CDR3 length: 18 amino acids. Germline loops: CDR1 MNHNS, CDR2 SASEGT. CDR3 bases: TGTGCCAGCAGTGACCCCAGGGGAGGGGGTAATAGCAATCAGCCCCAGCATTTT. The encoded protein is CASSDPRGGGNSNQPQHF.

J is TRBJ2-7 and V is TRBV6-1, with D possibly being TRBD2 (7 bases). The V and J ends lost 0 bases and 4 bases respectively, with 13 bases between them. The V gene's germline CDR1 is MNHNS and CDR2 SASEGT. The CDR3 totals 15 residues. The CDR3 nucleotides are TGTGCCAGCAGTGAAGCTCGGGGGGCATGGTACGAGCAGTACTTC. It yields the protein CASSEARGAWYEQYF.

The V call is TRBV19, the J call TRBJ2-1; D call uncertain. V lost 2 bases, J lost 9 bases, and 17 bases lay in between. The CDR3 contains 15 residues. Germline CDR1 and CDR2: LNHDA and SQIVND (reference sequence). CDR3 sequence reads: CASSINPSQDPEQFF. CDR3 coding DNA: TGTGCCAGTAGTATAAACCCGTCTCAGGACCCTGAGCAGTTCTTC.

Only a few counts were recorded for this clone. The chain links TRBV20-1 to TRBJ1-2; D call uncertain. In germline, CDR1 is DFQATT, CDR2 SNEGSKA (reference sequence). The CDR3 covers 11 residues. V was shortened by 5 bases and J by 0 bases, with 4 bases between the two germline ends. CDR3 in DNA: TGCAGTGCTGGTCCTAACTATGGCTACACCTTC. Amino acid sequence: CSAGPNYGYTF.

The chain is built from TRBV28 and TRBJ1-6, with D maybe TRBD1 (5 bases). The CDR3 runs 17 residues. Germline CDR1 MDHEN, CDR2 SYDVKM. The V and J ends lost 7 bases and 13 bases respectively, with 29 bases between them. This chain's CDR3 is CASTSHTTRQIGGPLHF. CDR3 in DNA: TGTGCCAGCACCTCGCATACGACTCGCCAAATCGGGGGGCCCCTCCACTTT.

The chain is built from TRBV27 and TRBJ2-7; no reliable D call. CDR3 size: 16 residues. Germline assignment: CDR1 MNHEY and CDR2 SMNVEV (reference sequence). Trimming took off 2 bases at V and 2 bases at J, with 16 bases between the two ends. The DNA of the CDR3 is TGTGCCAGCAGTTTAGGTTGGTCAGGCGGAACCTACGAGCAGTACTTC. Its protein product is CASSLGWSGGTYEQYF.

This clone was counted between two and nine times. The J gene is TRBJ2-1, the V gene TRBV6-6, with 7 bases matching TRBD1. Looked up from germline, CDR1 is MNHNY and CDR2 is SVGAGI (reference sequence). After removal of 6 bases from V and 5 bases from J, the junction contained 10 bases not matched to a gene. CDR3 size: 15 residues. The chain's CDR3 is CASRIEQGPNNEQFF. The CDR3 DNA reads as TGTGCCAGCAGGATAGAACAGGGGCCGAACAATGAGCAGTTCTTC.

The J gene is TRBJ2-7, the V gene TRBV11-3; 8 positions match TRBD1. Germline CDR1 is SGHNT and CDR2 is YENEEA. J lost 9 bases, V lost 4 bases, and 17 bases had no gene match. The CDR3 length is 16 residues. The CDR3 region has the DNA TGTGCCAGCAGCTCCTGTCCGACGACAGGGGTTACGAGGCAGTACTTC. Amino acids: CASSSCPTTGVTRQYF.

This sequence joins TRBV27 and TRBJ2-7; D gene unclear. V lost 2 bases to trimming and J lost 6 bases, with 14 bases between them. This CDR3 contains 14 residues. Per the germline V gene, CDR1 is MNHEY and CDR2 is SMNVEV (reference sequence). The CDR3 is CASSLRVGKTEQYF. CDR3 coding DNA: TGTGCCAGCAGTTTAAGAGTTGGGAAGACCGAGCAGTACTTC.

V gene TRBV7-9 combines with J gene TRBJ2-1; the match to TRBD2 covers 7 bases. CDR1 is SEHNR and CDR2 is FQNEAQ in the germline V gene (reference sequence). V lost 5 bases and J lost 7; bases outside the gene matches: 5. The CDR3 loop spans 13 amino acids. CDR3 sequence (DNA): TGTGCCAGCAGCCATTCTAGCGGTAATGAGCAGTTCTTC. Translation gives CASSHSSGNEQFF.

The rearrangement uses TRBV27 and TRBJ1-6; 8 positions match TRBD1. Germline lookup yields CDR1 MNHEY and CDR2 SMNVEV (reference sequence). The trim removed 5 bases at V and 1 base at J, leaving 7 bases unmatched. This CDR3 region has 17 residues. CDR3 coding DNA: TGTGCCAGCAGTCTGACAGGGGATAGGTCCTATAATTCACCCCTCCACTTT. It specifies CASSLTGDRSYNSPLHF.

This chain uses TRBV13 with TRBJ1-1; D is perhaps TRBD1 (6 bases). V dropped 5 bases and J dropped 0 bases, with 13 bases sitting between them. The length of the CDR3 is 15 residues. Looked up from germline, CDR1 is PRHDT and CDR2 is FYEKMQ (reference sequence). This CDR3 is CASSLGGSMNTEAFF. In DNA form, the CDR3 reads TGTGCCAGCAGCCTTGGGGGCAGCATGAACACTGAAGCTTTCTTT.

The genes are TRBV28 and TRBJ2-7; 8 bases align to TRBD1. V dropped 4 bases and J dropped 2; count of bases not matched to a gene: 4. Germline V gene lookup returns CDR1 MDHEN and CDR2 SYDVKM. This CDR3 is 14 amino acids long. CDR3 nucleotides: TGTGCCAGCAGTTCCACAGGGGGAGCCTACGAGCAGTACTTC. It is translated as CASSSTGGAYEQYF.